One sample yielded the 19 T cell receptor beta chains listed below, sequenced in a study of T-cell memory formation after mild COVID-19. TCRdb recomputed calls from the 5' RACE reads with MiXCR, one row per CDR3 protein. The table lists around 450,000 distinct CDR3 sequences, 20% of them singletons. Sequenced: PBMCs or a T cell subset sorted from them (not recorded which). These receptors were obtained from an adult woman who had mild COVID-19 (a few samples of this study predate the infection). Cell type and time point are not known.

In this sample, this clonotype turned up a few times. The CDR3 nucleotides are TGTGCCAGCAGCCCGGACGGAAACAATGAGCAGTTCTTC. Translation gives CASSPDGNNEQFF. This chain uses TRBV3-1 with TRBJ2-1; D is uncertain. V was trimmed by 4 bases and J by 5 bases, leaving 9 bases between them. This CDR3 is 13 amino acids long. The V gene's germline CDR1 is LGHDT and CDR2 YNNKEL (reference sequence).

J is TRBJ2-1 and V is TRBV4-1; the D gene could be TRBD1 or TRBD2 (6 bases each). The CDR3 totals 15 residues. V was cut by 0 bases and J by 10 bases, with 16 bases left in between. CDR1 and CDR2 from the germline V gene are MGHRA and YSYEKL. CDR3 sequence (DNA): TGCGCCAGCAGCCAAGAGGTGGAGACGGGGGCCGAGCAGTTCTTC. Translating gives CASSQEVETGAEQFF.

V gene TRBV12-3 or TRBV12-4 combines with J gene TRBJ2-7; TRBD1 aligns across 7 bases. The CDR3 is made up of 15 amino acids. J gave up 2 bases and V 6 bases, and 10 bases lay outside the gene matches. The CDR3 coding sequence is TGTGCCAGCAGCCCCTCGACAGGGCCCACCTACGAGCAGTACTTC. Its protein product is CASSPSTGPTYEQYF.

This clonotype was found a few times. The V call is TRBV7-9, the J call TRBJ2-7, with 7 bases lining up with TRBD2. The trim removed 5 bases at V and 9 bases at J, leaving 10 bases unmatched. This CDR3 contains 13 residues. From germline, CDR1 is SEHNR and CDR2 FQNEAQ (reference sequence). The CDR3 here is CASSVGGISRQYF. CDR3 nucleotide sequence: TGTGCCAGCAGCGTCGGGGGGATCTCTCGGCAGTACTTC.

This rearrangement joins TRBV12-3 or TRBV12-4 to TRBJ2-2, with 11 bases lining up with TRBD2. Trimming took 6 bases from V and 6 from J; bases not matched to a gene: 9. The CDR3 sequence is 16 residues long. The CDR3 DNA sequence: TGTGCCAGCAGACCTAGCGGGAGGTATTTGTCCGGGGAGCTGTTTTTT. This codes for CASRPSGRYLSGELFF.

CDR3 bases: TGTGCCAGCAGGGACAGCCCCTCCTACGAGCAGTACTTC. Translating it yields CASRDSPSYEQYF. V is TRBV12-3 or TRBV12-4 and J is TRBJ2-7, with a tentative D call TRBD1 (6 bases). V was pared by 6 bases and J by 0 bases, with 9 bases between. The CDR3 is made up of 13 amino acids.

The chain recombines TRBV7-2 with TRBJ1-1; 7 nucleotides align to TRBD1. The CDR3 runs 14 residues. Germline lookup yields CDR1 SGHTA and CDR2 FQGNSA. Trimming took 5 bases from V and 5 from J; bases not matched to a gene: 8. This chain's CDR3 is CASSTSQGMTEAFF. The DNA of the CDR3 is TGTGCCAGCAGCACTTCACAGGGGATGACTGAAGCTTTCTTT.

This clonotype was seen a few times. The genes are TRBV4-1 and TRBJ2-7, with D perhaps TRBD1 or TRBD2 (5 bases each). This CDR3 comprises 15 residues. V was pared by 0 bases and J by 5 bases, with 14 bases between. Germline V gives CDR1 MGHRA, CDR2 YSYEKL. The CDR3 nucleotides read TGCGCCAGCAGCCAAGATCAGACCCAGGGAGACGAGCAGTACTTC. Its translation: CASSQDQTQGDEQYF.

This clonotype came up a few times. This chain uses TRBV2 with TRBJ2-7; 9 nucleotides align to TRBD2. CDR3 length equals 15 residues. From germline, CDR1 is SNHLY and CDR2 FYNNEI. V lost 3 bases, J lost 0 bases, and 3 bases stayed unmatched. CDR3 loop: CASSDFSGGSYEQYF. As DNA, the CDR3 is TGTGCCAGCAGTGATTTTAGCGGGGGCTCCTACGAGCAGTACTTC.

This clonotype was detected only a few times. The chain couples TRBV29-1 to TRBJ2-1; 13 bases are shared with TRBD2. Germline CDR1 is SQVTM and CDR2 is ANQGSEA. The V gene end was trimmed by 6 bases and the J gene end by 7 bases; junction bases not matched to a gene: 9. This CDR3 is 15 amino acids long. The CDR3 region is CSVAGTSGDRNEQFF. CDR3 coding DNA: TGCAGCGTAGCTGGGACTAGCGGGGACCGGAATGAGCAGTTCTTC.

This clonotype was detected many times. The V call is TRBV7-2, the J call TRBJ2-3; D unclear. Trimming pared 5 bases from V and 2 bases from J, leaving 11 bases between. Germline V gene data show CDR1 as SGHTA and CDR2 as FQGNSA. This CDR3 comprises 14 residues. CDR3 nucleotide sequence: TGTGCCAGCAGCCAGGTGTGGAACACAGATACGCAGTATTTT. Protein product: CASSQVWNTDTQYF.

The chain couples TRBV7-6 to TRBJ1-1; D gene unclear. Germline CDR1 and CDR2: SGHVS and FNYEAQ. Trimming stripped 4 bases from V and 10 bases from J, with 13 bases between. The CDR3 contains 12 residues. This CDR3 reads CASSSLVGGAFF. Here the CDR3 DNA reads TGTGCCAGCAGCTCCCTTGTGGGTGGAGCTTTCTTT. Variable domain in full (rest from reference TRBV7-6 and TRBJ1-1): GAGVSQSPRYKVTKRGQDVALRCDPISGHVSLYWYRQALGQGPEFLTYFNYEAQQDKSGLPNDRFSAERPEGSISTLTIQRTEQRDSAMYRCASSSLVGGAFFGQGTRLTVV.

V gene TRBV20-1 combines with J gene TRBJ1-1; 8 bases are shared with TRBD1. The length of the CDR3 is 14 residues. J lost 4 bases, V lost 6 bases, and 10 bases had no gene match. Germline-derived CDR1 and CDR2 are DFQATT and SNEGSKA (reference sequence). CDR3 sequence (DNA): TGCAGTGCCCAGTCGACAGGGGTTGGCACTGAAGCTTTCTTT. Its translation is CSAQSTGVGTEAFF.

This chain uses TRBV2 with TRBJ1-1; 7 positions match TRBD1. V lost 6 bases to trimming and J lost 4 bases; unmatched junction nucleotides: 11. Germline assignment: CDR1 SNHLY and CDR2 FYNNEI. This CDR3 is 15 amino acids long. CDR3 region: CASRVTGSGSTEAFF. For the CDR3, the DNA is TGTGCCAGCAGGGTGACAGGGTCTGGGAGCACTGAAGCTTTCTTT.

The chain is built from TRBV29-1 and TRBJ2-5; TRBD1 might be the D (6 bases). This CDR3 comprises 13 residues. Trimming stripped 4 bases from V and 2 bases from J, with 11 bases between. Germline V gene data show CDR1 as SQVTM and CDR2 as ANQGSEA. The CDR3 bases are TGCAGCGTTGTAGGGACACTTCAAGAGACCCAGTACTTC. Its protein is CSVVGTLQETQYF.

The chain uses TRBV7-9 and TRBJ2-6, with a weak D call TRBD1 (5 bases). The CDR3 extends over 16 amino acids. From germline, CDR1 is SEHNR and CDR2 FQNEAQ (reference sequence). The V end was cut by 5 bases, the J end by 0 bases, with 11 bases between. The CDR3 loop reads CASSPDTHSGANVLTF. The CDR3 nucleotides read TGTGCCAGCAGCCCGGACACCCACTCTGGGGCCAACGTCCTGACTTTC.

This clonotype was seen more than once but under ten times. The gene calls are TRBV6-2 or TRBV6-3 and TRBJ1-2; possible D gene TRBD1, 5 bases. There are 14 residues in the CDR3. Trimming removed 2 bases from V and 4 bases from J, with 11 bases in between. CDR1 MNHEY and CDR2 SVGEGT come from the germline V gene. CDR3 nucleotides: TGTGCCAGCAGTTACGTAGAGGGACGCTATGGCTACACCTTC. Residues: CASSYVEGRYGYTF.

This clonotype was seen a handful of times. J is TRBJ1-1 and V is TRBV12-3 or TRBV12-4; 9 positions agree with TRBD1. The CDR3 is 14 amino acids. V shed 3 bases and J 4 bases; nucleotides not matched to a gene: 3. In DNA form, the CDR3 reads TGTGCCAGCAGTTTCGGGACAGGGCCCACTGAAGCTTTCTTT. Amino acid sequence: CASSFGTGPTEAFF.

The CDR3 sequence: CAISEGGAPDTQYF. As DNA, the CDR3 is TGTGCCATCAGTGAAGGGGGGGCCCCAGATACGCAGTATTTT. The chain employs TRBV10-3 and TRBJ2-3; weak D call: TRBD2 (7 bases). With 3 bases removed from V and 4 bases from J, the gap between germline ends came to 11 bases. The CDR3 sequence is 14 residues long. The V gene's germline CDR1 is ENHRY and CDR2 SYGVKD.